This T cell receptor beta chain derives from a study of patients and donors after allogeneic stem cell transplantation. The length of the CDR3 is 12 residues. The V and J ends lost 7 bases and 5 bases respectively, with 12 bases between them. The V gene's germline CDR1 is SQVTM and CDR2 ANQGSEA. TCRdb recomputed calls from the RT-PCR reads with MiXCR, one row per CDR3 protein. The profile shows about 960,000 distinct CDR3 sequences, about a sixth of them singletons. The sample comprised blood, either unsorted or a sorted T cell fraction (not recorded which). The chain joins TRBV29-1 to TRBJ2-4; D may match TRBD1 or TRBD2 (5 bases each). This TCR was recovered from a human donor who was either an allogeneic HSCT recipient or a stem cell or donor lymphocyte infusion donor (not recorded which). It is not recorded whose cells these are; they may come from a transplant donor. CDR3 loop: CSGRVSENIQYF. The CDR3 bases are TGCAGCGGCAGGGTTAGCGAAAACATTCAGTACTTC.